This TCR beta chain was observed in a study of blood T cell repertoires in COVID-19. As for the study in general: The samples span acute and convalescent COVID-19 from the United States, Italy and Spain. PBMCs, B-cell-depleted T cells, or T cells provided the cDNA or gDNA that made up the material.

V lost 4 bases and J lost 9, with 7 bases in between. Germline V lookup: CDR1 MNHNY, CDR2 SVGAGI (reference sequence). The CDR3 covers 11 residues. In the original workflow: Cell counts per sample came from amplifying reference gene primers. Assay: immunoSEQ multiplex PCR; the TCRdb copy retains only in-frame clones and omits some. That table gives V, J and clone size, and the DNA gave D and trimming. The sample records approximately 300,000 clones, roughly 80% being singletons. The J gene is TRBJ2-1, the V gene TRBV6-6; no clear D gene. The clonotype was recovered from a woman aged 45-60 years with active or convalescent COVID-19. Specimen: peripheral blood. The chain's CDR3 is CASSSQREQFF. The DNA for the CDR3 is TGTGCCAGCAGTTCGCAGCGTGAGCAGTTCTTC.